This T cell receptor beta chain emerged from a study of cytomegalovirus exposure and HLA in healthy donors. The length of the CDR3 is 12 residues. The ends were cut back, 2 bases at V and 6 bases at J, with 8 bases in the middle. Germline CDR1 is SGHKS and CDR2 is YYEKEE (reference sequence). 60 Vbeta and 13 Jbeta primers were used in PCR. The table came from immunoSEQ multiplex PCR; TCRdb's copy has only in-frame clones and leaves some out. There are about 190,000 clones in the sample; roughly 82% occur only once, and over 2% lies in the top ten. What was sequenced was PBMCs. This chain uses TRBV5-5 with TRBJ2-5; possible D gene TRBD1, 5 bases. This sequence originates from a woman aged 45-65 years in good health and CMV-seropositive. The CDR3 DNA reads as TGTGCCAGCAGCTTTCAGGGCCAGACCCAGTACTTC. Translating it yields CASSFQGQTQYF.